This T cell receptor beta chain was obtained from a study of response to subunit inactivated influenza vaccine. Study findings and constraints: Seasonal influenza vaccination, on each occasion, was suggested by the authors to recruit few new T cells.

A word on this clonotype: The antigen is undetermined.

TCRdb passed the RT-PCR reads through MiXCR, listing each CDR3 protein once. Here the sample spans about 700,000 distinct CDR3 sequences, around 13% being singletons. This CDR3 contains 15 residues. The germline V gene encodes CDR1 DFQATT and CDR2 SNEGSKA (reference sequence). J gave up 1 base and V 0 bases, and 3 bases lay outside the gene matches. This rearrangement joins TRBV20-1 to TRBJ2-7, with 10 positions matching TRBD1. This receptor was identified in a man aged 50 or older who received an inactivated influenza vaccine. Sequencing used PBMCs from blood, obtained approximately 15 days before vaccination. CDR3 region: CSARDGTGESYEQYF. CDR3 bases: TGCAGTGCTAGAGATGGGACAGGGGAGTCCTACGAGCAGTACTTC.